One T cell receptor (beta chain) is described in this entry. This clone has a count of ten or more. It has no known antigen specificity. Base-call qualities are not available, and no considerably larger clone is one nucleotide away. Reading the germline V gene (reference sequence) gives CDR1 DFQATT and CDR2 SNEGSKA. Including cysteine and phenylalanine, the CDR3 has 15 amino acids. Only the CDR3 DNA stays, 45 bases, in frame from base 1. At the junction V is shortened by 5 bases and J by 4 bases; bases outside the gene matches: 12. The entry originates in a study of metastatic and nonmetastatic thyroid tumors (dated by TCRdb to about 2020). Turning to the overall study: For patients with malignant and with benign thyroid disease, the researchers compared repertoires between peripheral blood samples and tumor or nodule tissue samples.

Library method: PCR. TCRdb lists the instrument as Illumina HiSeq 4000. High-throughput sequencing was used to profile the TCR beta-chain CDR3 region of each patient. In the paper's pipeline: CDR3 differences across clinicopathological groups were used to build a classifier for discriminating distant-metastatic papillary thyroid cancer patients. The Shannon index was used to measure repertoire diversity, and the Morisita-Horn index was used to measure how similar tumor and blood repertoires were. The public sequencing data were trimmed at Q25 with fastp and processed into clonotypes with MiXCR by TCRdb, which kept only in-frame beta chains. The V and J calls were not made by the authors but by TCRdb's processing. The sample contains 23,000 or so clones, less than 25% of them found a single time. Roughly a quarter of the sample lies in the top ten. No treatment had been received by any patient before thyroid surgery. Patient clinical samples collected from 2012 to 2018 were retrospectively analysed using T-cell receptor beta sequencing.

On the study overall, not on this receptor specifically: In both blood and tumor samples, malignant tumors were reported to have significantly higher TCR beta diversity than benign nodules.

The TCR sequence derives from a male donor with papillary thyroid cancer or a benign thyroid nodule (not recorded which). Some clones in this sample may be carry-over from other donors' samples. Sequencing input: blood. The chain is made from TRBV20-1 and TRBJ1-1, with TRBD1 identical over 8 junction bases. The DNA is TGCAGTGCTGGAAGGGTAGACAGGGGTGGCACTGAAGCTTTCTTT. This is translated as CSAGRVDRGGTEAFF.